One sample yielded the 17 T cell receptor beta chains listed below, sequenced in a study of PD-1 blockade in classical Hodgkin lymphoma. The data were produced by immunoSEQ multiplex PCR, yet TCRdb's version contains in-frame clones alone and is incomplete. Of 20,000 to 30,000 clones in the sample, 80% are singletons; the top ten hold approximately 6.4%. Exposure to brentuximab vedotin varied, and each patient had relapsed following autologous stem cell transplantation. The sequencing used peripheral blood mononuclear cells (PBMCs), collected at baseline. The receptors stem from a human donor with classical Hodgkin lymphoma.

Here the CDR3 DNA reads TGTGCCAGCAGGCGACAGGGGTGGTATAATTCACCCCTCCACTTT. Amino acid sequence: CASRRQGWYNSPLHF. The chain has TRBV27 and TRBJ1-6, with 8 bases matching TRBD1. CDR3 length: 15 residues. Germline CDR1 and CDR2: MNHEY and SMNVEV (reference sequence). J gave up 4 bases and V 6 bases, and 5 bases lay outside the gene matches.

The chain joins TRBV4-3 to TRBJ1-6; no clear D gene. CDR3 length equals 14 residues. Germline lookup yields CDR1 LGHNA and CDR2 YSLEER. Trimming cost V 0 bases and J 16 bases, with 16 bases left between them. DNA for the CDR3: TGCGCCAGCAGCCAAGAACAATCCCTCCCGATACTCCACTTT. It yields the protein CASSQEQSLPILHF.

This CDR3 is CASSDGNRYNEQFF. CDR3 DNA sequence: TGTGCCAGCAGTGACGGTAACAGGTACAATGAGCAGTTCTTC. The chain joins TRBV6-4 to TRBJ2-1; the D gene is possibly TRBD1 (5 bases). V gave up 2 bases and J gave up 4 bases, with 9 bases separating them. The CDR3 runs to 14 residues. The germline CDR1 and CDR2 sequences are MRHNA and SNTAGT.

The table lists this clone with a few counts. J is TRBJ2-7 and V is TRBV6-5; perhaps TRBD2 as D (7 bases). V was shortened by 2 bases and J by 7 bases, with 15 bases between the two germline ends. Germline CDR1 is MNHEY and CDR2 is SVGAGI. The CDR3 spans 14 residues. CDR3 sequence: CASSYLGGGVEQYF. The CDR3 DNA reads TGTGCCAGCAGTTACCTTGGGGGGGGCGTGGAGCAGTACTTC.

V and J are TRBV28 and TRBJ1-6, with 7 bases aligning to TRBD1. The germline CDR1 and CDR2 sequences are MDHEN and SYDVKM. The CDR3 consists of 19 residues. V lost 5 bases and J lost 4; bases outside the gene matches: 17. As DNA, the CDR3 is TGTGCCAGCAGTCATTTATGGTGGGACAGAAACTATTATAATTCACCCCTCCACTTT. Residues: CASSHLWWDRNYYNSPLHF.

This chain links TRBV4-3 with TRBJ2-1; weak D call: TRBD1 (6 bases). CDR1 and CDR2 from the germline V gene are LGHNA and YSLEER. Between the trimmed V and J ends, which lost 0 bases and 4 bases, there was a span of 19 bases. This CDR3 has 18 residues. The DNA of the CDR3 is TGCGCCAGCAGCCAAGATGGCGAACCGGGACAATTTTACAATGAGCAGTTCTTC. Protein sequence: CASSQDGEPGQFYNEQFF.

This clone occurred a few times. The CDR3 spells CASSLAGTNTGELFF. The CDR3 DNA sequence: TGTGCCAGCAGTCTAGCGGGGACGAACACCGGGGAGCTGTTTTTT. The V and J genes are TRBV6-6 and TRBJ2-2; 9 bases are shared with TRBD2. V trimming: 5 bases; J trimming: 0 bases; junction bases outside the gene matches: 1. The V gene's germline CDR1 is MNHNY and CDR2 SVGAGI (reference sequence). CDR3 size: 15 residues.

The chain uses TRBV11-3 and TRBJ2-1; D not resolved. V was clipped by 1 base and J by 1 base, with 8 bases between them. The CDR3 totals 15 residues. Germline V gene data show CDR1 as SGHNT and CDR2 as YENEEA. As DNA, the CDR3 is TGTGCCAGCAGCTTAGGTGGGTTTTCCTACAATGAGCAGTTCTTC. Translating it yields CASSLGGFSYNEQFF.

The genes are TRBV7-2 and TRBJ2-7, with 7 nucleotides matching TRBD1. This CDR3 comprises 14 residues. The J segment lost 7 bases and the V segment lost 3 bases, leaving 9 bases of the junction unmatched. Looked up from germline, CDR1 is SGHTA and CDR2 is FQGNSA. CDR3 nucleotides: TGTGCCAGCAGCTTCAGGACAGGTGAGGGAGAGCAGTACTTC. As protein: CASSFRTGEGEQYF.

The rearrangement uses TRBV5-1 and TRBJ2-3; the D call may be TRBD1 or TRBD2 (5 bases each). Trimming removed 7 bases from V and 0 bases from J, with 27 bases in between. The CDR3 has 19 residues. Germline V gene sequence: CDR1 SGHRS, CDR2 YFSETQ. The CDR3 here is CASQEGRESWRTSTDTQYF. For the CDR3, the DNA is TGCGCCAGCCAAGAGGGGCGCGAGTCTTGGAGGACTAGCACAGATACGCAGTATTTT.

V is TRBV9 and J is TRBJ1-2, with TRBD1 matching over 8 bases. Losses at the gene ends were 0 bases for V and 3 bases for J; bases not matched to a gene: 16. The length of the CDR3 is 19 residues. The germline V gene encodes CDR1 SGDLS and CDR2 YYNGEE. CDR3 loop: CASSVAFGDRGPGYYGYTF. The CDR3 nucleotides are TGTGCCAGCAGCGTAGCTTTCGGAGACAGGGGCCCGGGCTACTATGGCTACACCTTC.

J is TRBJ2-3 and V is TRBV30; D remains unclear. The CDR3 covers 13 residues. With 8 bases removed from V and 0 bases from J, the gap between germline ends came to 12 bases. Germline-derived CDR1 and CDR2 are GTSNPN and SVGIG (reference sequence). CDR3 sequence: CAGFTLSTDTQYF. CDR3 nucleotides: TGTGCCGGATTTACCTTGAGCACAGATACGCAGTATTTT.

This chain connects TRBV7-9 to TRBJ2-1, with 13 bases identical to TRBD2. The CDR3 is made up of 16 amino acids. Germline CDR1 is SEHNR and CDR2 is FQNEAQ (reference sequence). Unmatched junction bases numbered 10, after V lost 5 bases and J lost 9 bases. CDR3 sequence: CASSGELAGGRFEQFF. The CDR3 bases are TGTGCCAGCAGCGGCGAACTAGCGGGGGGGCGGTTTGAGCAGTTCTTC.

This chain uses TRBV28 with TRBJ1-6; D is possibly TRBD1 (5 bases). Trimming took 0 bases from V and 7 from J, leaving 7 bases between them. Per germline, CDR1 MDHEN and CDR2 SYDVKM. The length of the CDR3 is 14 residues. The CDR3 loop reads CASSLWQGNSPLHF. The CDR3 region has the DNA TGTGCCAGCAGTTTATGGCAGGGAAATTCACCCCTCCACTTT.

The chain has TRBV28 and TRBJ2-3; 9 positions match TRBD1. CDR3 length equals 15 residues. Germline assignment: CDR1 MDHEN and CDR2 SYDVKM. The V and J ends lost 3 bases and 2 bases, in that order; junction bases with no gene match: 3. The chain's CDR3 is CASSFAQGATDTQYF. The CDR3 nucleotides are TGTGCCAGCAGTTTTGCACAGGGGGCCACAGATACGCAGTATTTT.

With regard to this clone: Additional DNA sequences in this sample encode the identical CDR3. The chain uses TRBV4-3 and TRBJ2-3; D remains unclear. The CDR3 has 15 residues. Deletions cut 4 bases from V and 0 bases from J, with 11 bases between. Germline CDR1 LGHNA, CDR2 YSLEER. The CDR3: CASSRTTSSTDTQYF. CDR3 DNA: TGCGCCAGCAGCCGCACGACGAGCAGCACAGATACGCAGTATTTT.

This clone was detected only once. The CDR3 DNA reads as TGTGCCAGTAGTTTACCGACAGTCATGAACACTGAAGCTTTCTTT. Amino acid sequence: CASSLPTVMNTEAFF. J is TRBJ1-1 and V is TRBV19, with a tentative D call TRBD1 (5 bases). CDR3 length equals 15 residues. Germline lookup yields CDR1 LNHDA and CDR2 SQIVND (reference sequence). With 5 bases removed from V and 0 bases from J, the gap between germline ends came to 13 bases.